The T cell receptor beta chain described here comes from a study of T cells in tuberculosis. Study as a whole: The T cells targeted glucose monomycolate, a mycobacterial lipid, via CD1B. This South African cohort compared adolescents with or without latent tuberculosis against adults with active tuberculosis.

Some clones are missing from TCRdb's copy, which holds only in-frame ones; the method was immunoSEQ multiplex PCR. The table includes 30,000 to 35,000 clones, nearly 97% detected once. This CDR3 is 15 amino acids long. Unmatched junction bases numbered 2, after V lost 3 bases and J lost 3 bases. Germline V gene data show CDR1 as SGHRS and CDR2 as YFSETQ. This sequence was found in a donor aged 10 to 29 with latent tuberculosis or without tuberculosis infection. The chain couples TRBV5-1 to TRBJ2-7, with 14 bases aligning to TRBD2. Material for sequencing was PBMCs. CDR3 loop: CASSSGLAGVYEQYF. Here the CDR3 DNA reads TGCGCCAGCAGCTCGGGACTAGCGGGGGTCTACGAGCAGTACTTC.